The entry that follows covers one T cell receptor beta chain sequence. These data are taken from a study of T cell changes during pregnancy in multiple sclerosis. V shed 7 bases, J shed 4 bases, and the junction held 5 bases outside the gene matches. From germline, CDR1 is MNHNS and CDR2 SASEGT. The CDR3 is 13 residues long. Method: immunoSEQ multiplex PCR; TCRdb's copy keeps in-frame clones and lacks some. The profile shows approximately 70,000 clones, about 90% of them singletons. The V gene is TRBV6-1, the J gene TRBJ1-2; 8 bases line up with TRBD1. This specimen was peripheral blood, taken in the first trimester of pregnancy. This TCR was recovered from a female donor with multiple sclerosis, enrolled in a pregnancy study. The CDR3 DNA reads as TGTGCCAGCATCCGACAGGGGAGCTATGGCTACACCTTC. It encodes CASIRQGSYGYTF.